The 29 T cell receptor beta chains listed next were all sequenced from one sample in a study of cytomegalovirus exposure and HLA in healthy donors. Assay used: immunoSEQ multiplex PCR; TCRdb lists only in-frame clones, some missing. The table has about 160,000 clones, about nine tenths seen once. The sample comprised PBMCs. These receptors were taken from a woman younger than 35 in good health and CMV-seropositive.

V and J are TRBV6-6 and TRBJ1-1; TRBD1 matches 8 bases. The V and J ends lost 6 bases and 6 bases, in that order; junction bases with no gene match: 9. The germline V gene has CDR1 MNHNY and CDR2 SVGAGI (reference sequence). The CDR3 contains 14 residues. This chain's CDR3 is CASRPGQGMAEAFF. In DNA form, the CDR3 reads TGTGCCAGCAGACCCGGACAGGGAATGGCTGAAGCTTTCTTT.

The gene calls are TRBV5-1 and TRBJ2-6; possible D gene TRBD1, 7 bases. The germline V gene has CDR1 SGHRS and CDR2 YFSETQ. This CDR3 is 15 amino acids long. Trimming removed 4 bases from V and 2 bases from J, with 10 bases in between. The CDR3 protein is CASSLRGAGANVLTF. CDR3 bases: TGCGCCAGCAGCCTCAGGGGGGCTGGGGCCAACGTCCTGACTTTC.

The chain uses TRBV10-1 and TRBJ2-2; D ambiguous. The V and J ends lost 6 bases and 3 bases respectively, with 5 bases between them. The CDR3 runs to 12 residues. Germline V gives CDR1 WNHNN, CDR2 SYGVQD (reference sequence). In DNA form, the CDR3 reads TGCGCCAGCAGCCGGTACACCGGGGAGCTGTTTTTT. It is translated as CASSRYTGELFF.

The rearrangement joins TRBV5-1 to TRBJ2-4; a weak D match, TRBD2 (5 bases). V was trimmed by 0 bases and J by 2 bases, leaving 9 bases between them. This CDR3 has 15 amino acids. Per germline, CDR1 SGHRS and CDR2 YFSETQ. CDR3 loop: CASSLGGPSKNIQYF. DNA of the CDR3: TGCGCCAGCAGCTTGGGCGGGCCCTCCAAAAACATTCAGTACTTC.

The chain links TRBV11-2 to TRBJ2-1; TRBD2 aligns across 13 bases. V was clipped by 8 bases and J by 9 bases; unmatched bases: 7. Per the germline V gene, CDR1 is SGHAT and CDR2 is FQNNGV. CDR3 length equals 14 residues. The CDR3 protein is CASGPGLAGPEQFF. The CDR3 coding sequence is TGTGCCAGCGGTCCGGGACTAGCGGGACCTGAGCAGTTCTTC.

The chain links TRBV28 to TRBJ1-2; D is undetermined. There are 15 residues in the CDR3. The V gene's germline CDR1 is MDHEN and CDR2 SYDVKM. The germline V and J ends were trimmed by 8 bases and 7 bases, with 23 bases remaining between them. The CDR3 reads CASVTRGRVNGGYTF. The CDR3 DNA sequence: TGTGCCAGCGTTACACGCGGGAGAGTCAATGGTGGCTACACCTTC.

The rearrangement links TRBV10-3 to TRBJ2-7; maybe TRBD1 (5 bases). Germline V CDR1 and CDR2: ENHRY, SYGVKD. This CDR3 has 13 residues. V was pared by 0 bases and J by 2 bases, with 5 bases between. The CDR3 bases are TGTGCCATCAGTGAGTCAGGGGCCTACGAGCAGTACTTC. Amino acid sequence: CAISESGAYEQYF.

The chain has TRBV11-3 and TRBJ2-7; 9 nucleotides agree with TRBD2. V shed 1 base and J 5 bases; nucleotides not matched to a gene: 12. Looked up from germline, CDR1 is SGHNT and CDR2 is YENEEA. The CDR3 totals 17 residues. CDR3 bases: TGTGCCAGCAGCTTAGCGCTCTTGGCGGGAGGGCCAAACGAGCAGTACTTC. It translates to CASSLALLAGGPNEQYF.

This chain links TRBV5-1 with TRBJ2-1; TRBD2 matches 12 bases. Germline CDR1 reads SGHRS; CDR2 reads YFSETQ. The CDR3 runs to 15 residues. J was trimmed by 6 bases and V by 3 bases; bases with no gene match: 4. CDR3 coding DNA: TGCGCCAGCAGCTCTCTAGCGGGAGGGCCCAATGAGCAGTTCTTC. Translated, it gives CASSSLAGGPNEQFF.

The V and J genes are TRBV5-6 and TRBJ2-7; D gene uncertain. The ends were cut back, 1 base at V and 4 bases at J, with 15 bases in the middle. The CDR3 extends over 15 amino acids. Germline assignment: CDR1 SGHDT and CDR2 YYEEEE. CDR3 bases: TGTGCCAGCAGCTTGCGGCCAGCCCCTAGGTACGAGCAGTACTTC. It encodes CASSLRPAPRYEQYF. Full variable domain (outside the CDR3, taken from reference TRBV5-6 and TRBJ2-7): DAGVTQSPTHLIKTRGQQVTLRCSPKSGHDTVSWYQQALGQGPQFIFQYYEEEERQRGNFPDRFSGHQFPNYSSELNVNALLLGDSALYLCASSLRPAPRYEQYFGPGTRLTVT.

The V and J genes are TRBV5-4 and TRBJ1-2, with 12 nucleotides matching TRBD1. From germline, CDR1 is SGHNT and CDR2 YYREEE (reference sequence). With V trimmed by 4 bases and J by 7 bases, 14 bases remained unmatched. The CDR3 runs to 17 residues. This CDR3 is CASSTNRPGQGARGYTF. The DNA of the CDR3 is TGTGCCAGCAGCACAAATAGACCGGGACAGGGGGCGCGTGGCTACACCTTC. Full variable domain (rest looked up from reference TRBV5-4 and TRBJ1-2): ETGVTQSPTHLIKTRGQQVTLRCSSQSGHNTVSWYQQALGQGPQFIFQYYREEENGRGNFPPRFSGLQFPNYSSELNVNALELDDSALYLCASSTNRPGQGARGYTFGSGTRLTVV.

The gene calls are TRBV4-1 and TRBJ1-5; the D gene is possibly TRBD1 (6 bases). The V and J ends lost 4 bases and 0 bases respectively, with 10 bases between them. This CDR3 region has 15 residues. Per the germline V gene, CDR1 is MGHRA and CDR2 is YSYEKL. CDR3 sequence (DNA): TGCGCCAGCAGCCCCGGACAGAATAGCAATCAGCCCCAGCATTTT. This encodes CASSPGQNSNQPQHF.

This clone was seen once. The chain has TRBV28 and TRBJ1-3; 7 nucleotides agree with TRBD1. Germline trimming cut 5 bases from V and 1 base from J; bases unmatched to any gene: 11. This CDR3 has 17 residues. CDR1 and CDR2 (germline): MDHEN, SYDVKM. The CDR3 DNA reads as TGTGCCAGCAGTCGACTACTTACAGGGGCGTCTGGAAACACCATATATTTT. This translates into CASSRLLTGASGNTIYF.

As regards this clone: Germline is not matched at one junction end, which may reflect a read error. The J gene is TRBJ1-2, the V gene TRBV2; D not certain. Germline CDR1 SNHLY, CDR2 FYNNEI. The CDR3 sequence is 14 residues long. CDR3 in DNA: TGTGCCAGCAGCGAAGAACAGTCATACTATGGCTACACCTTC. It encodes CASSEEQSYYGYTF.

The genes are TRBV27 and TRBJ1-2; D not certain. V was shortened by 2 bases and J by 4 bases, with 8 bases between the two germline ends. The CDR3 has 13 amino acids. Germline assignment: CDR1 MNHEY and CDR2 SMNVEV (reference sequence). CDR3 region: CASSLNGGYGYTF. DNA for the CDR3: TGTGCCAGCAGTTTAAACGGAGGCTATGGCTACACCTTC.

The chain has TRBV7-8 and TRBJ1-2; no definite D call. Trimming cost V 4 bases and J 3 bases, with 12 bases left between them. The germline CDR1 and CDR2 sequences are SGHVS and FQNEAQ. This CDR3 spans 14 amino acids. The CDR3 DNA sequence: TGTGCCAGCAGCTCCCCGCCTAGCGACTATGGCTACACCTTC. As protein: CASSSPPSDYGYTF.

The table lists this clone with a count of one. This chain uses TRBV10-1 with TRBJ2-7; TRBD1 matches 11 bases. CDR3 length: 15 residues. V lost 3 bases, J lost 6 bases, and 7 bases stayed unmatched. CDR1 and CDR2 (germline): WNHNN, SYGVQD (reference sequence). The CDR3 region is CASSDPGQGEGEQYF. The CDR3 nucleotides read TGCGCCAGCAGTGACCCGGGACAGGGGGAGGGCGAGCAGTACTTC.

The J gene is TRBJ1-2, the V gene TRBV7-2, with D uncertain. Trimming left V 1 base short and J 8 bases short, with 11 bases between. This CDR3 comprises 13 residues. CDR1 is SGHTA, CDR2 FQGNSA, per germline. The CDR3 DNA follows: TGTGCCAGCAGCTTAGGCGATAGAGGAGGCTACACCTTC. Protein: CASSLGDRGGYTF.

The chain has TRBV28 and TRBJ1-2; unclear D gene. CDR1 and CDR2 from the germline V gene are MDHEN and SYDVKM. There are 13 residues in the CDR3. V lost 3 bases and J 4 bases, leaving 9 bases between the germline ends. The chain's CDR3 is CASSFVEIYGYTF. The CDR3 region has the DNA TGTGCCAGCAGTTTCGTGGAGATCTATGGCTACACCTTC.

This clone has a single count. The chain uses TRBV6-1 and TRBJ2-1, with 7 bases lining up with TRBD2. The CDR3 has 15 residues. V lost 2 bases to trimming and J lost 9 bases; unmatched junction nucleotides: 10. Germline-derived CDR1 and CDR2 are MNHNS and SASEGT. The CDR3: CASSEKSRERGEQFF. In nucleotides, the CDR3 is TGTGCCAGCAGTGAAAAAAGCAGGGAGCGGGGTGAGCAGTTCTTC.

The chain combines TRBV5-1 with TRBJ2-2; 7 bases fit TRBD2. The germline V gene encodes CDR1 SGHRS and CDR2 YFSETQ. The CDR3 has 16 amino acids. V lost 4 bases and J lost 8; bases outside the gene matches: 14. The CDR3 loop reads CASSISGTNLLGELFF. CDR3 coding DNA: TGCGCCAGCAGCATCTCCGGGACTAACTTGCTGGGGGAGCTGTTTTTT. The variable domain in full, with the rest retrieved from reference TRBV5-1 and TRBJ2-2, is KAGVTQTPRYLIKTRGQQVTLSCSPISGHRSVSWYQQTPGQGLQFLFEYFSETQRNKGNFPGRFSGRQFSNSRSEMNVSTLELGDSALYLCASSISGTNLLGELFFGEGSRLTVL.

This chain joins TRBV18 and TRBJ1-5; weak D call: TRBD1 (5 bases). Trimming shortened V by 6 bases and J by 7 bases, and 19 bases separated the two germline ends. Germline CDR1 reads KGHSH; CDR2 reads LQKENI. The CDR3 is made up of 15 amino acids. CDR3: CASSPTWTKEQPQHF. The CDR3 bases are TGTGCCAGCTCCCCTACCTGGACAAAGGAACAGCCCCAGCATTTT.

The V gene is TRBV29-1, the J gene TRBJ2-1; D not certain. Germline loops: CDR1 SQVTM, CDR2 ANQGSEA. The CDR3 contains 11 residues. Trimming removed 7 bases at V and 2 bases at J, with 6 bases between. CDR3: CSGLTYNEQFF. CDR3 in DNA: TGCAGCGGCCTAACCTACAATGAGCAGTTCTTC.

The chain is built from TRBV6-1 and TRBJ1-1, with unresolved D. CDR3 length: 11 residues. Between the trimmed V and J ends, which lost 7 bases and 5 bases, there was a span of 8 bases. Germline-derived CDR1 and CDR2 are MNHNS and SASEGT. Here the CDR3 DNA reads TGTGCCAGCATGGGCGAAACTGAAGCTTTCTTT. This translates into CASMGETEAFF.

The chain combines TRBV5-1 with TRBJ2-5; possible D gene TRBD1, 5 bases. The germline gives CDR1 SGHRS, CDR2 YFSETQ. The CDR3 runs to 14 residues. Between the trimmed V and J ends, which lost 0 bases and 2 bases, there was a span of 8 bases. CDR3 DNA sequence: TGCGCCAGCAGCTTGGCGCAGGGACAAGAGACCCAGTACTTC. It translates to CASSLAQGQETQYF.

The rearrangement uses TRBV21-1 and TRBJ2-7; no check of the table's D call, TRBD2, against the DNA was made. TRBV21-1 is a known pseudogene. CDR3 length: 16 amino acids. The chain's CDR3 is CASSKVAGGPFYEQYF. As DNA, the CDR3 is TGTGCCAGCAGCAAAGTGGCGGGAGGGCCGTTTTACGAGCAGTACTTC.

The chain uses TRBV19 and TRBJ2-1; D possibly corresponds to TRBD1 (6 bases). V was clipped by 4 bases and J by 2 bases, with 15 bases between them. The length of the CDR3 is 16 residues. The germline V gene encodes CDR1 LNHDA and CDR2 SQIVND (reference sequence). The CDR3, as DNA: TGTGCCAGTAGTACTACAGGGAGAACGCCCTACAATGAGCAGTTCTTC. Protein: CASSTTGRTPYNEQFF.

This clone was seen only once. The chain has TRBV6-6 and TRBJ2-7, with D possibly being TRBD1 (6 bases). Trimming cost V 2 bases and J 5 bases, with 13 bases left between them. The CDR3 runs to 14 residues. Per germline, CDR1 MNHNY and CDR2 SVGAGI (reference sequence). The CDR3 nucleotides are TGTGCCAGCAGTTACGGCACAGGGACCCACGAGCAGTACTTC. Amino acid sequence: CASSYGTGTHEQYF.

The chain couples TRBV19 to TRBJ1-1; D not certain. CDR1 and CDR2 (germline): LNHDA, SQIVND (reference sequence). V was pared by 4 bases and J by 7 bases, with 10 bases between. CDR3 length: 12 residues. The chain's CDR3 is CASSTYLGEAFF. The CDR3, as DNA: TGTGCCAGTAGTACATACCTCGGTGAAGCTTTCTTT.